This T cell receptor (beta chain) was found in a study of blood T cell repertoires in COVID-19. Study details: Sites across the United States, Italy and Spain contributed samples from acute and convalescent COVID-19.

In the authors' workflow: Scientists estimated how many nucleated cells there were by amplifying reference gene primers. TCRdb's copy holds only in-frame clones and misses some; the assay was immunoSEQ multiplex PCR. V and J calls and clone size are copied from that table; D and trimming were computed from the DNA. The table shows some 150,000 clones, with roughly 90% occurring only once. The CDR3 covers 13 residues. Germline CDR1 is SGHTA and CDR2 is FQGNSA. V was cut by 4 bases and J by 5 bases, with 9 bases left in between. Study members were between roughly 18 and 100 years old and lived in 25 or so US regions.

Sequences were obtained from PBMCs or T cells enriched from blood (not recorded which). The clonotype was recovered from a woman aged 25 to 39 with acute COVID-19. This rearrangement joins TRBV7-2 to TRBJ1-5; perhaps TRBD1 as D (5 bases). The CDR3 DNA reads as TGTGCCAGCAGCTCCCAAGGGGATCAGCCCCAGCATTTT. This sequence encodes CASSSQGDQPQHF.